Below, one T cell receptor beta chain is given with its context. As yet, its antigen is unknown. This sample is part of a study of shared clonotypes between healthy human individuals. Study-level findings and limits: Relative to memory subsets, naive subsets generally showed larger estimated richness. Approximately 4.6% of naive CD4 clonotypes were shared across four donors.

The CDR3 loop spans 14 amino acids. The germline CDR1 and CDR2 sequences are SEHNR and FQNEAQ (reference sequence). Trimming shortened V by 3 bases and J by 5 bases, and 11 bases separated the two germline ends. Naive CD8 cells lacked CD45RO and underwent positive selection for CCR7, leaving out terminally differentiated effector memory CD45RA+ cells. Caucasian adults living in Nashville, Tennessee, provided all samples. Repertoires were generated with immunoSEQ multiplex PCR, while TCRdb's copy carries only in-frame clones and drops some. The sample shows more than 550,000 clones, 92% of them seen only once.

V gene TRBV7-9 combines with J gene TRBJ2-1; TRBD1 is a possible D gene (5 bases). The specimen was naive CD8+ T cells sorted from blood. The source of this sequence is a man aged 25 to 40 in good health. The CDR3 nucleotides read TGTGCCAGCAGCTTTCTGACAGTCGACAATGAGCAGTTCTTC. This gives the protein CASSFLTVDNEQFF.